This T cell receptor (beta chain) was recorded in a study of blood T cell repertoires in COVID-19 (dated by TCRdb to the early 2020s). About the investigation overall: Samples from collaborators originated in the United States, Italy and Spain and spanned both the acute and convalescent phases of COVID-19. The prospective study material was composed of cDNA or gDNA derived from T cells, B-cell-depleted T cells, or PBMCs. The dataset comprised deeply sampled blood TCRbeta repertoires from subjects exposed to, actively infected with, or recovered from COVID-19. The repertoires were released in a freely available public database meant as a resource for research on the immune response to SARS-CoV-2. Samples came from the ongoing ImmuneRACE study (first 160 participants) plus 1,254 subjects from 6 global collaborators. Nearly every sample came with metadata listing a de-identified subject ID, COVID-19 status, age in years and sex. Where available, HLA class I and class II types were obtained from metadata supplied by the sample provider rather than from assay-based typing. Study-level results and caveats: The amount of clinical and demographic metadata varied by source and participant and was provided uncurated.

The CDR1 and CDR2 encoded by the germline V gene are SGHTS and YDEGEE. V lost 4 bases and J lost 8 bases; the stretch between them is 15 bases long. The cysteine opens and the phenylalanine closes a CDR3 of 13 amino acids. Only CDR3 DNA remains: 39 bases, in frame from the first base. With regard to this clone: Its antigen is not yet known. Base qualities are not recorded, but no much larger clone differs from it by a single base.

Whole blood was collected in K2EDTA tubes by collaborating institutions according to the institutions' own protocols. Collaborator samples were shipped for TCRbeta analysis as frozen whole blood, isolated PBMCs, or DNA extracted from either sample type. TCRbeta CDR3 regions were amplified from genomic DNA using the immunoSEQ Assay, a bias-controlled multiplex PCR. Per the source publication's procedure: The number of nucleated cells in each sample was estimated by amplification of reference gene primers within the assay. To quantify the absolute abundance of each unique TCRbeta CDR3 rearrangement, sequence reads were collapsed and filtered. For each sample, productive Simpson clonality was calculated as the square root of Simpson's diversity index across productive rearrangements. TCRdb took over this immuneACCESS table, retaining in-frame rearrangements with V and J assigned. Such tables are incomplete; in checked studies, under half of the missing clones stem from an unresolved V gene, and the remainder is unexplained. V, J and clone size derive from that table, while D and trimming were established from the DNA sequence. Within this sample are about 200,000 clones, with 90% of them counted one time only. The ten largest account for 0.6% to 0.8% of the sample.

This TCR derives from a middle-aged man with acute or convalescent COVID-19. The sequence is built from TRBV5-8 and TRBJ1-2; 6 matching bases give a weak D call of TRBD1. The source material was peripheral blood. The base sequence is TGTGCCAGCAGCCCCACAGGGCTCAACGGCTACACCTTC. It is translated as CASSPTGLNGYTF. Beyond the CDR3, the reference TRBV5-8 and TRBJ1-2 genes provide the residues; the full variable domain reads: EAGVTQSPTHLIKTRGQQATLRCSPISGHTSVYWYQQALGLGLQFLLWYDEGEERNRGNFPPRFSGRQFPNYSSELNVNALELEDSALYLCASSPTGLNGYTFGSGTRLTVV.